The rows below give T cell receptor beta chains drawn from one sample of a study of shared clonotypes between healthy human individuals. Produced via immunoSEQ multiplex PCR; TCRdb's table is partial and in-frame only. The table includes under 1 million clones, just over 95% detected once. Input material: naive CD8+ T cells sorted from blood. The receptors here all came from a man aged 25 to 45 in good health. Each CDR3 is given with its conserved first and last residue. A D gene is named only where the DNA matches it firmly. Only part of the rows carry a size: once, few, many, or a class if the clone is expanded.

V gene: TRBV5-5
CDR3 length: 14
D gene: NA
J gene: TRBJ2-2
clone size: NA
CDR3 DNA: TGTGCCAGCATCGTGACTACGGATTCGGGGGAGCTGTTTTTT
CDR3 protein: CASIVTTDSGELFF

V gene: TRBV10-3
CDR3 length: 15
D gene: TRBD1
J gene: TRBJ1-2
clone size: NA
CDR3 DNA: TGTGCCATCAGTGAGGGGACAGGGCCCAACTATGGCTACACCTTC
CDR3 protein: CAISEGTGPNYGYTF

V gene: TRBV7-8
CDR3 length: 18
D gene: NA
J gene: TRBJ1-4
clone size: NA
CDR3 DNA: TGTGCCAGCAGCCCTCGTGTGAGGGTTGAGTTGGGAAATGAAAAACTGTTTTTT
CDR3 protein: CASSPRVRVELGNEKLFF

V gene: TRBV27
CDR3 length: 13
D gene: NA
J gene: TRBJ2-7
clone size: NA
CDR3 DNA: TGTGCCAGCAGGGGGGGGGCGATTTACGAGCAGTACTTC
CDR3 protein: CASRGGAIYEQYF

V gene: TRBV7-9
CDR3 length: 15
D gene: NA
J gene: TRBJ2-6
clone size: NA
CDR3 DNA: TGTGCCAGCAGCTCCACAGGCTCTGGGGCCAACGTCCTGACTTTC
CDR3 protein: CASSSTGSGANVLTF

V gene: TRBV4-1
CDR3 length: 14
D gene: NA
J gene: TRBJ2-1
clone size: NA
CDR3 DNA: TGCGCCAGCAGCCAAGAAGGGAAGTACAATGAGCAGTTCTTC
CDR3 protein: CASSQEGKYNEQFF

V gene: TRBV5-6
CDR3 length: 12
D gene: NA
J gene: TRBJ1-1
clone size: NA
CDR3 DNA: TGTGCCAGCAGCCCGCTTGACAATGAAGCTTTCTTT
CDR3 protein: CASSPLDNEAFF

V gene: TRBV29-1
CDR3 length: 13
D gene: NA
J gene: TRBJ1-2
clone size: NA
CDR3 DNA: TGCAGCGTTGAGGGGTCGGGACTCTCCGGCTACACCTTC
CDR3 protein: CSVEGSGLSGYTF

V gene: TRBV27
CDR3 length: 14
D gene: NA
J gene: TRBJ2-7
clone size: NA
CDR3 DNA: TGTGCCAGCAGTTTAGGGCCGGGATTCTACGAGCAGTACTTC
CDR3 protein: CASSLGPGFYEQYF

V gene: TRBV7-9
CDR3 length: 14
D gene: TRBD2
J gene: TRBJ2-5
clone size: once
CDR3 DNA: TGTGCCAGCAGCCCGGGAGGGACCCAAGAGACCCAGTACTTC
CDR3 protein: CASSPGGTQETQYF

V gene: TRBV6-6
CDR3 length: 13
D gene: NA
J gene: TRBJ2-1
clone size: NA
CDR3 DNA: TGTGCCAGCAGCCACGGGACCTACAATGAGCAGTTCTTC
CDR3 protein: CASSHGTYNEQFF

V gene: TRBV6-6
CDR3 length: 12
D gene: NA
J gene: TRBJ2-7
clone size: NA
CDR3 DNA: TGTGCCAGCAGTTGGGACAAATACGAGCAGTACTTC
CDR3 protein: CASSWDKYEQYF

V gene: TRBV27
CDR3 length: 13
D gene: NA
J gene: TRBJ2-7
clone size: once
CDR3 DNA: TGTGCCAGCAGTTGGGGACTTCGGCACGAGCAGTACTTC
CDR3 protein: CASSWGLRHEQYF

V gene: TRBV19
CDR3 length: 15
D gene: NA
J gene: TRBJ2-7
clone size: NA
CDR3 DNA: TGTGCCAGTAGTATAGGGCAGGGTAGTTACGACGAGCAGTACTTC
CDR3 protein: CASSIGQGSYDEQYF

V gene: TRBV25-1
CDR3 length: 12
D gene: TRBD1
J gene: TRBJ1-1
clone size: once
CDR3 DNA: TGTGCCAGCCAGACAGGGGGGACTGAAGCTTTCTTT
CDR3 protein: CASQTGGTEAFF

V gene: TRBV11-3
CDR3 length: 16
D gene: TRBD2
J gene: TRBJ2-2
clone size: NA
CDR3 DNA: TGTGCCAGCAGGCCTAAGACTAGCGGGAGTACCGGGGAGCTGTTTTTT
CDR3 protein: CASRPKTSGSTGELFF

V gene: TRBV7-9
CDR3 length: 14
D gene: TRBD2
J gene: TRBJ2-1
clone size: NA
CDR3 DNA: TGTGCCAGCAGCCCGGGGGGGTCCTTCAATGAGCAGTTCTTC
CDR3 protein: CASSPGGSFNEQFF

V gene: TRBV10-3
CDR3 length: 16
D gene: TRBD1
J gene: TRBJ2-3
clone size: NA
CDR3 DNA: TGTGCCATCAGTGACCGGGACAGGGGATATGCAGATACGCAGTATTTT
CDR3 protein: CAISDRDRGYADTQYF

V gene: TRBV11-2
CDR3 length: 16
D gene: NA
J gene: TRBJ2-7
clone size: NA
CDR3 DNA: TGTGCCAGCAGCTTATTTGGAGAGGACCGGGACTACGAGCAGTACTTC
CDR3 protein: CASSLFGEDRDYEQYF

V gene: TRBV5-5
CDR3 length: 15
D gene: NA
J gene: TRBJ1-5
clone size: NA
CDR3 DNA: TGTGCCAGCAGCTTTTCCCCTTATAGCAATCAGCCCCAGCATTTT
CDR3 protein: CASSFSPYSNQPQHF

V gene: TRBV5-6
CDR3 length: 18
D gene: NA
J gene: TRBJ2-5
clone size: NA
CDR3 DNA: TGTGCCAGCAGCCGTTTGGTGGTGGTAACAGGGTACCAAGAGACCCAGTACTTC
CDR3 protein: CASSRLVVVTGYQETQYF

V gene: TRBV6-5
CDR3 length: 15
D gene: TRBD1
J gene: TRBJ1-2
clone size: NA
CDR3 DNA: TGTGCCAGCAGTTACTCAGGGGGCTCGGGCTATGGCTACACCTTC
CDR3 protein: CASSYSGGSGYGYTF

V gene: TRBV7-7
CDR3 length: 16
D gene: NA
J gene: TRBJ2-3
clone size: NA
CDR3 DNA: TGTGCTAGCAGCTTAGTTCCGGGACCGATTACAGATACGCAGTATTTT
CDR3 protein: CASSLVPGPITDTQYF

V gene: TRBV7-8
CDR3 length: 14
D gene: TRBD2
J gene: TRBJ2-7
clone size: NA
CDR3 DNA: TGTGCCAGCAGCCCGGGGACTAGCGGATACGAGCAGTACTTC
CDR3 protein: CASSPGTSGYEQYF

V gene: TRBV7-9
CDR3 length: 16
D gene: NA
J gene: TRBJ2-5
clone size: once
CDR3 DNA: TGTGCCAGCAGCTTAGGATTAGGACGTGAAGGAGAGACCCAGTACTTC
CDR3 protein: CASSLGLGREGETQYF

V gene: TRBV5-1
CDR3 length: 14
D gene: TRBD1
J gene: TRBJ2-7
clone size: NA
CDR3 DNA: TGCGCCAGCAGACTGGGACAGGATCCCTACGAGCAGTACTTC
CDR3 protein: CASRLGQDPYEQYF

V gene: TRBV27
CDR3 length: 12
D gene: NA
J gene: TRBJ2-1
clone size: NA
CDR3 DNA: TGTGCCAGCAGTTCACACCCGAATGAGCAGTTCTTC
CDR3 protein: CASSSHPNEQFF

V gene: TRBV5-6
CDR3 length: 13
D gene: NA
J gene: TRBJ2-7
clone size: NA
CDR3 DNA: TGTGCCTCGGCGCTCAAAGGGGGACTCGAGCAGTACTTC
CDR3 protein: CASALKGGLEQYF

V gene: TRBV13
CDR3 length: 12
D gene: NA
J gene: TRBJ1-1
clone size: NA
CDR3 DNA: TGTGCCAGCAGCTTACCGGGGACTGAAGCTTTCTTT
CDR3 protein: CASSLPGTEAFF

V gene: TRBV15
CDR3 length: 15
D gene: NA
J gene: TRBJ1-1
clone size: NA
CDR3 DNA: TGTGCCACCAGCAGGCGGCAGGGCCTGAACACTGAAGCTTTCTTT
CDR3 protein: CATSRRQGLNTEAFF

V gene: TRBV9
CDR3 length: 16
D gene: NA
J gene: TRBJ2-1
clone size: NA
CDR3 DNA: TGTGCCAGCAGCGACGATCAAGGAGGGTCCTACAATGAGCAGTTCTTC
CDR3 protein: CASSDDQGGSYNEQFF

V gene: TRBV5-1
CDR3 length: 13
D gene: NA
J gene: TRBJ2-4
clone size: NA
CDR3 DNA: TGCGCCAGCACTGCCACAGCCAAAAACATTCAGTACTTC
CDR3 protein: CASTATAKNIQYF

V gene: TRBV28
CDR3 length: 15
D gene: NA
J gene: TRBJ2-1
clone size: NA
CDR3 DNA: TGTGCCAGCAGTGCCCGGGACTTGTATTACAATGAGCAGTTCTTC
CDR3 protein: CASSARDLYYNEQFF

V gene: TRBV27
CDR3 length: 14
D gene: TRBD2
J gene: TRBJ2-3
clone size: NA
CDR3 DNA: TGTGCCAGCAGTTCCGAGCCGGGACTACGCCCTCTGTATTTT
CDR3 protein: CASSSEPGLRPLYF

V gene: TRBV27
CDR3 length: 16
D gene: NA
J gene: TRBJ2-7
clone size: NA
CDR3 DNA: TGTGCCAGCAGAGGTAGGGACCCATACATCGACTACGAGCAGTACTTC
CDR3 protein: CASRGRDPYIDYEQYF

V gene: TRBV27
CDR3 length: 16
D gene: TRBD1
J gene: TRBJ2-2
clone size: NA
CDR3 DNA: TGTGCCAGCAGTCCCCACAGGGGGTCGGACACCGGGGAGCTGTTTTTT
CDR3 protein: CASSPHRGSDTGELFF

V gene: TRBV19
CDR3 length: 15
D gene: NA
J gene: TRBJ1-5
clone size: NA
CDR3 DNA: TGTGCCAGTAGTATTCAAAGAGTCGGCAATCAGCCCCAGCATTTT
CDR3 protein: CASSIQRVGNQPQHF

V gene: TRBV29-1
CDR3 length: 15
D gene: NA
J gene: TRBJ1-1
clone size: NA
CDR3 DNA: TGCAGCGTTGAGGGCCTTCCGGGGGCAAACACTGAAGCTTTCTTT
CDR3 protein: CSVEGLPGANTEAFF

V gene: TRBV6-5
CDR3 length: 14
D gene: NA
J gene: TRBJ1-1
clone size: once
CDR3 DNA: TGTGCCAGCAGTTACTCGGGGGGATACACTGAAGCTTTCTTT
CDR3 protein: CASSYSGGYTEAFF

V gene: TRBV30
CDR3 length: 14
D gene: NA
J gene: TRBJ1-3
clone size: NA
CDR3 DNA: TGTGCCTGGATGGATCTGAGCTCTGGAAACACCATATATTTT
CDR3 protein: CAWMDLSSGNTIYF

V gene: TRBV15
CDR3 length: 16
D gene: NA
J gene: TRBJ2-2
clone size: NA
CDR3 DNA: TGTGCCACCAGCAGAGATAGGTTACAGAACACCGGGGAGCTGTTTTTT
CDR3 protein: CATSRDRLQNTGELFF

V gene: TRBV4-3
CDR3 length: 14
D gene: NA
J gene: TRBJ2-2
clone size: NA
CDR3 DNA: TGCGCCAGCAGCCAAGATATGGGAGCCGGGGAGCTGTTTTTT
CDR3 protein: CASSQDMGAGELFF